A single sample is the source of the 10 T cell receptor beta chains below, sequenced in a study of T cell changes during pregnancy in multiple sclerosis. Profiling relied on immunoSEQ multiplex PCR, and the TCRdb table lists in-frame clones only, not all of them. Counted here are 80,000 to 130,000 clones, around nine tenths occurring once; the ten biggest clones make up 1% to 1.5%. The material was peripheral blood, obtained in the second trimester of pregnancy. These TCRs come from a female donor with multiple sclerosis, enrolled in a pregnancy study.

V usage is TRBV9 and J usage is TRBJ1-3; 7 bases are shared with TRBD1. The V and J ends lost 0 bases and 0 bases, in that order; junction bases with no gene match: 0. Germline CDR1 SGDLS, CDR2 YYNGEE. The CDR3 sequence is 15 residues long. CDR3: CASSVEGASGNTIYF. CDR3 coding DNA: TGTGCCAGCAGCGTAGAGGGGGCCTCTGGAAACACCATATATTTT.

In this sample, this clone turned up a few times. The gene calls are TRBV7-9 and TRBJ2-7; a possible D gene is TRBD2 (5 bases). V lost 4 bases, J lost 7 bases, and 14 bases lay in between. The CDR3 sequence is 13 residues long. Germline-derived CDR1 and CDR2 are SEHNR and FQNEAQ (reference sequence). The CDR3 spells CASSSRFPGEQYF. As DNA, the CDR3 is TGTGCCAGCAGCTCCCGGTTTCCGGGGGAGCAGTACTTC.

This clone has just a few counts. The chain has TRBV29-1 and TRBJ1-1, with 7 positions matching TRBD1. Germline assignment: CDR1 SQVTM and CDR2 ANQGSEA. The J segment lost 2 bases and the V segment lost 3 bases, leaving 3 bases of the junction unmatched. This CDR3 is built from 13 residues. CDR3 loop: CSVDEGANTEAFF. The CDR3 DNA is TGCAGCGTTGACGAGGGGGCTAACACTGAAGCTTTCTTT.

The genes are TRBV19 and TRBJ2-3; D may be TRBD2 (5 bases). There are 17 residues in the CDR3. The V end lost 6 bases, the J end lost 0 bases, and 19 bases lay between the germline ends. CDR1 and CDR2 from the germline V gene are LNHDA and SQIVND (reference sequence). The CDR3 loop reads CASRIPGLAGSTDTQYF. In DNA form, the CDR3 reads TGTGCCAGTAGGATCCCCGGCCTAGCCGGGAGCACAGATACGCAGTATTTT.

The chain combines TRBV6-1 with TRBJ1-1; D is perhaps TRBD1 (6 bases). Germline CDR1 is MNHNS and CDR2 is SASEGT. The CDR3 contains 14 residues. V was pared by 5 bases and J by 3 bases, with 13 bases between. Here the CDR3 reads CASSPYRVDTEAFF. CDR3 sequence (DNA): TGTGCCAGCAGTCCTTACAGGGTCGACACTGAAGCTTTCTTT.

V and J are TRBV7-9 and TRBJ2-5, with D unclear. CDR3 length: 12 amino acids. With 6 bases removed from V and 4 bases from J, the gap between germline ends came to 9 bases. Germline CDR1 is SEHNR and CDR2 is FQNEAQ (reference sequence). CDR3 residues: CASSLLRETQYF. The DNA for the CDR3 is TGTGCCAGCAGTTTACTAAGAGAGACCCAGTACTTC. Combining the CDR3 with reference TRBV7-9 and TRBJ2-5 gives the whole variable domain DTGVSQNPRHKITKRGQNVTFRCDPISEHNRLYWYRQTLGQGPEFLTYFQNEAQLEKSRLLSDRFSAERPKGSFSTLEIQRTEQGDSAMYLCASSLLRETQYFGPGTRLLVL.

This clone was found once. V is TRBV5-1 and J is TRBJ1-5; D is unclear. The CDR3 has 13 amino acids. With 7 bases removed from V and 5 bases from J, the gap between germline ends came to 13 bases. Germline CDR1 and CDR2: SGHRS and YFSETQ. The CDR3 nucleotides read TGCGCCAGCGCCCCGGAGCTCGATCAGCCCCAGCATTTT. Amino acids: CASAPELDQPQHF. Combining the CDR3 with reference TRBV5-1 and TRBJ1-5 gives the whole variable domain KAGVTQTPRYLIKTRGQQVTLSCSPISGHRSVSWYQQTPGQGLQFLFEYFSETQRNKGNFPGRFSGRQFSNSRSEMNVSTLELGDSALYLCASAPELDQPQHFGDGTRLSIL.

The chain carries TRBV28 and TRBJ2-7; a weak D match, TRBD2 (7 bases). V lost 7 bases and J 11 bases, leaving 21 bases between the germline ends. Germline V CDR1 and CDR2: MDHEN, SYDVKM. This CDR3 has 13 residues. The CDR3 protein is CASTPSGQGREYF. The CDR3 nucleotides are TGTGCCAGCACTCCATCCGGGCAGGGGAGGGAGTACTTC.

The chain carries TRBV7-3 and TRBJ2-3; 7 bases line up with TRBD2. The V gene's germline CDR1 is SGHTA and CDR2 FQGTGA. This CDR3 contains 16 residues. The V gene end was trimmed by 5 bases and the J gene end by 6 bases; junction bases not matched to a gene: 14. In DNA, the CDR3 is TGTGCCAGCAGCAAGAACCCAAGCGGGACGTCGGATACGCAGTATTTT. This translates into CASSKNPSGTSDTQYF.

The V and J genes are TRBV2 and TRBJ2-2; D might be TRBD1 (6 bases). V gave up 3 bases and J gave up 3 bases, with 14 bases separating them. The CDR3 totals 16 residues. Germline CDR1 SNHLY, CDR2 FYNNEI. The CDR3 coding sequence is TGTGCCAGCAGTGACGGGACATTGTTATACACCGGGGAGCTGTTTTTT. Its translation: CASSDGTLLYTGELFF.